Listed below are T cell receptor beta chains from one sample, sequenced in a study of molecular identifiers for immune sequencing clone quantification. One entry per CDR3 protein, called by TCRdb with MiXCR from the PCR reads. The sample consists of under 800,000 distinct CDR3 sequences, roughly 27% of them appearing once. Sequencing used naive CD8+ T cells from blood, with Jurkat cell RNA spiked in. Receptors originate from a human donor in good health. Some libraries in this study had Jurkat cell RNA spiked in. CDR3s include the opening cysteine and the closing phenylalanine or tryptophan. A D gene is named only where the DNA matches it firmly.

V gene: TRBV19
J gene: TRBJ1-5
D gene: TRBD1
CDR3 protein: CASSAGTVLGQPQHF

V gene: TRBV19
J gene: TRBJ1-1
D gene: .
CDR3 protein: CASTRGPNTEAFF

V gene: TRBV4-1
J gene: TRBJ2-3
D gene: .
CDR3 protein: CTSSSSGPSTDTQYF

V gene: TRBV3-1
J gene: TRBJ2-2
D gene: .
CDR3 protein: CASSPRTFGELFF

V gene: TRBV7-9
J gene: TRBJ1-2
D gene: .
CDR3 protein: CASSFTGTNYGYTF

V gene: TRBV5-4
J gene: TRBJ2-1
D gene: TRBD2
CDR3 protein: CASSFAGGYYEQFF

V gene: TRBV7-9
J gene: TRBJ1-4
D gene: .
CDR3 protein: CASSFVQADEKLFF

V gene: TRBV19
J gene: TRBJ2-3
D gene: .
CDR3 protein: CASSMHRGRADTQYF

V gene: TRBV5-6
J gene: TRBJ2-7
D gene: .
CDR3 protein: CASSPPGGVREQYF

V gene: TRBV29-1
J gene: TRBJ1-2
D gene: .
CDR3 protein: CSVEVVIGGYTF

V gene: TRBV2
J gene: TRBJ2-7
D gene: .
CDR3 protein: CASSLSWGVDYEQYF

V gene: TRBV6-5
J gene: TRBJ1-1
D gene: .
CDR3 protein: CASSYLGGNTEAFF

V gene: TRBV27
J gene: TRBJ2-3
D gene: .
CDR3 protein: CASSSWEGTDTQYF

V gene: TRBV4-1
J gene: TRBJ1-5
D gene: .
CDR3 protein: CASSQDWGIQPQHF

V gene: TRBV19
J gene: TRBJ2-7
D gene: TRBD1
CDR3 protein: CASSWTGAYEQYF

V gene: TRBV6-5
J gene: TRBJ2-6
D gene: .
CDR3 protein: CASSYPGHPSTLGSGANVLTF

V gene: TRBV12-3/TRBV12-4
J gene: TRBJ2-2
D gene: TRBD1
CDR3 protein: CASSGGQGAGNTGELFF

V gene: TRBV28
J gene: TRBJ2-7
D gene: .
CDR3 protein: CASSFSQGTYEQYF

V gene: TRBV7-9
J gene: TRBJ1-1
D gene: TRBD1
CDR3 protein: CASILGQGEGRTAAFF

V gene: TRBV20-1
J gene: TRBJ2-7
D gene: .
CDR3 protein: CSAVGEGNEQYF

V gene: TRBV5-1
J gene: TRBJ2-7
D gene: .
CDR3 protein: CASSPSISDTGTFMNEQYF

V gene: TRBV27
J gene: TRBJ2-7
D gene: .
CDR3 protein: CASSPSVVSGYEQYF

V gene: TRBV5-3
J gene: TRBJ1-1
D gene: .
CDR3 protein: CASSLDSDTEAFF

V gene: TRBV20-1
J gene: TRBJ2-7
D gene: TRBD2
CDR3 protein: CSARDLTSGNYEQYF

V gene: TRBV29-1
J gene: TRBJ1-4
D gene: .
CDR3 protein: CSVLQSATKEKLFF

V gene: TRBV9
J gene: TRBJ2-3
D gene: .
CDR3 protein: CASSVEADPTDTQYF

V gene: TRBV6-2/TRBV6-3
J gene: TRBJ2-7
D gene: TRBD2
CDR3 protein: CASRYGGIYEQYF

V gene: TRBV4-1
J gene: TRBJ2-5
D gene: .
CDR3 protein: CASSPRVGTFQETQYF

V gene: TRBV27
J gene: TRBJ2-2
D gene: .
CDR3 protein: CASSLEVNTGELFF

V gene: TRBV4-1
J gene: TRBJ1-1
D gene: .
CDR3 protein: CASSQHYTEAFF

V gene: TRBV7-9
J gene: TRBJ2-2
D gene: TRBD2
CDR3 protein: CASSRTSGTYTGELFF

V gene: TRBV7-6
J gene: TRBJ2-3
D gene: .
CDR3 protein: CASSPSVGGTDTQYF

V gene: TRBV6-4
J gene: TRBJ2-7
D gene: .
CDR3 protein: CASSESPGSYEQYF

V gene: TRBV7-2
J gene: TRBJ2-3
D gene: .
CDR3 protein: CASSLIWGYADTQYF

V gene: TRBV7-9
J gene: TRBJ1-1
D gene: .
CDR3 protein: CASSPLNVEAFF

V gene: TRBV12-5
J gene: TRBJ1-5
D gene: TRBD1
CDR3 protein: CASGLARQGLGQPQHF

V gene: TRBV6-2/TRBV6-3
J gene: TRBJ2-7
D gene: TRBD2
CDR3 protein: CASAPRLAGGHYEQYF

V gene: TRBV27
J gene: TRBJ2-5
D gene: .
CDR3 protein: CASSLSSGFGETQYF

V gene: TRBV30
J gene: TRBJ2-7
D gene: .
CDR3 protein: CAWSPGPSYEQYF

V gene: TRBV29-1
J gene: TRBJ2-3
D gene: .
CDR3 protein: CSVDTITGRVRISTDTQYF

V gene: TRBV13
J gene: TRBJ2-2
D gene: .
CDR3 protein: CASSLEGRPGYGELFF

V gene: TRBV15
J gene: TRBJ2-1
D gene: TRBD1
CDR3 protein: CATSSPQGAPYNEQFF

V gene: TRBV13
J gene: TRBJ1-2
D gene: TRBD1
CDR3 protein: CASSARDRRRIYGYTF

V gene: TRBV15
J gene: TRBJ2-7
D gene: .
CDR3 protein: CATRGLSTYEQYF

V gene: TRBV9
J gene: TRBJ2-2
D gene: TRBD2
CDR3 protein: CASSERTSSGTGELFF

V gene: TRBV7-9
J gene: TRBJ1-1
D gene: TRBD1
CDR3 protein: CASSLRDSGLNTEAFF

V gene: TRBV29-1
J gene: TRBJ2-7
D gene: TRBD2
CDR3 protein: CSARLAGGPRSSYEQYF

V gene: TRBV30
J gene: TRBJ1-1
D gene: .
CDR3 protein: CAWSVLGSEPTMNTEAFF

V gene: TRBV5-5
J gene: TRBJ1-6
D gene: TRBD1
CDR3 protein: CASSQGQGDSPLHF

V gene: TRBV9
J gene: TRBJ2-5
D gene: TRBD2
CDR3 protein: CASSVASGGPQETQYF